The 23 T cell receptor beta chains below all came from one sample that was sequenced in a study of preoperative IRX-2 immunotherapy in early breast cancer. The treatment: preoperative locoregional IRX-2 cytokine immunotherapy. Measured with immunoSEQ multiplex PCR; TCRdb has only the in-frame clones, and not every one. The data hold under 40,000 clones, with 90% to 95% observed a single time. Collection of the sample occurred from a patient treated with IRX-2 immunotherapy. The receptors originated from a human donor with breast cancer.

The genes are TRBV6-1 and TRBJ2-7; 7 bases are a match to TRBD1. The CDR3 extends over 13 amino acids. Germline V CDR1 and CDR2: MNHNS, SASEGT. J lost 3 bases, V lost 5 bases, and 4 bases had no gene match. CDR3 sequence reads: CASSRDSNYEQYF. For the CDR3, the DNA is TGTGCCAGCAGTCGGGACAGCAACTACGAGCAGTACTTC.

V gene TRBV11-2 combines with J gene TRBJ2-5; D call uncertain. The DNA end is more similar to TRBJ2-7, so the J call may be wrong. The CDR3 has 14 amino acids. CDR1 is SGHAT and CDR2 is FQNNGV in the germline V gene. In nucleotides, the CDR3 is TGTGCCAGCAGCTTCGGCGCTTACTCCTACGAGCAGTACTTC. Its protein product is CASSFGAYSYEQYF.

The rearrangement joins TRBV6-5 to TRBJ2-7, with 9 bases lining up with TRBD1. Looked up from germline, CDR1 is MNHEY and CDR2 is SVGAGI. The V segment lost 6 bases and the J segment 1 base; nucleotides outside the gene matches: 4. The CDR3 is 14 residues long. CDR3 loop: CASRAGTGSYEQYF. CDR3 coding DNA: TGTGCCAGCAGGGCCGGGACAGGGTCCTACGAGCAGTACTTC.

This chain uses TRBV18 with TRBJ2-2, with a weak D call TRBD1 (6 bases). The germline V and J ends were trimmed by 5 bases and 3 bases, with 13 bases remaining between them. The CDR3 consists of 15 residues. Germline V gene data show CDR1 as KGHSH and CDR2 as LQKENI. The CDR3 region is CASSSRGFDTGELFF. The CDR3 DNA follows: TGTGCCAGCTCATCTAGGGGGTTCGACACCGGGGAGCTGTTTTTT.

The gene calls are TRBV4-1 and TRBJ2-3, with 13 positions matching TRBD2. The CDR3 has 15 residues. Germline CDR1 and CDR2: MGHRA and YSYEKL. The junction had 2 bases not matched to a gene; V was cut back by 4 bases and J by 4 bases. Here the CDR3 reads CASSPLAGGADTQYF. The CDR3 nucleotides are TGCGCCAGCAGCCCACTAGCGGGGGGGGCAGATACGCAGTATTTT.

For the CDR3, the DNA is TGTGCCAGCTCAACGACCCTGGGGGATGAAAAACTGTTTTTT. This codes for CASSTTLGDEKLFF. V usage is TRBV18 and J usage is TRBJ1-4; D might be TRBD1 (5 bases). CDR1 is KGHSH and CDR2 is LQKENI in the germline V gene. The CDR3 covers 14 residues. V was clipped by 5 bases and J by 6 bases, with 13 bases between them.

The rearrangement links TRBV9 to TRBJ2-7; D might be TRBD2 (5 bases). Germline loops: CDR1 SGDLS, CDR2 YYNGEE. This CDR3 comprises 15 residues. V was clipped by 0 bases and J by 5 bases, with 15 bases between them. The CDR3 DNA reads as TGTGCCAGCAGCGTAGGGGTCGGGATCAGGAACGAGCAGTACTTC. This translates into CASSVGVGIRNEQYF.

This chain joins TRBV6-5 and TRBJ1-4; no reliable D call. This CDR3 region has 14 residues. Looked up from germline, CDR1 is MNHEY and CDR2 is SVGAGI. The V and J ends lost 2 bases and 13 bases respectively, with 17 bases between them. CDR3 bases: TGTGCCAGCAGTTACAGTGACCGCCAAGTGGGACTGTTTTTT. Amino acids: CASSYSDRQVGLFF.

The chain uses TRBV7-9 and TRBJ2-7; D perhaps matches TRBD1 (6 bases). V lost 2 bases and J lost 1, with 12 bases in between. Germline CDR1 is SEHNR and CDR2 is FQNEAQ (reference sequence). This CDR3 is built from 15 residues. CDR3 DNA: TGTGCCAGCAGCTTACGGGTCGGGACATCCTACGAGCAGTACTTC. Amino acids: CASSLRVGTSYEQYF.

V usage is TRBV9 and J usage is TRBJ2-3; 10 positions match TRBD2. The CDR3 length is 17 residues. The J segment lost 8 bases and the V segment lost 0 bases, leaving 12 bases of the junction unmatched. Per germline, CDR1 SGDLS and CDR2 YYNGEE. CDR3 DNA: TGTGCCAGCAGCGTAGGCCTGATAGCGGGGGGCGGCGGTACGCAGTATTTT. It specifies CASSVGLIAGGGGTQYF.

This rearrangement joins TRBV19 to TRBJ1-5; the D gene is possibly TRBD1 (6 bases). Germline V lookup: CDR1 LNHDA, CDR2 SQIVND (reference sequence). V shed 5 bases and J shed 9 bases, with 17 bases lying between them. The CDR3 is 14 amino acids. CDR3 nucleotides: TGTGCCAGTAGTTTCGGGACATCCGGTCGGCCCCAGCATTTT. It is translated as CASSFGTSGRPQHF.

The chain has TRBV6-5 and TRBJ1-2, with no clear D. This CDR3 comprises 15 residues. V was pared by 0 bases and J by 2 bases, with 10 bases between. CDR1 and CDR2 (germline): MNHEY, SVGAGI. CDR3 nucleotides: TGTGCCAGCAGTTACTCGTACGGGGTCAACTATGGCTACACCTTC. This codes for CASSYSYGVNYGYTF.

V and J are TRBV5-5 and TRBJ2-7, with 9 bases identical to TRBD1. The CDR3 is made up of 15 amino acids. Trimming took 3 bases from V and 2 from J; bases not matched to a gene: 6. Germline assignment: CDR1 SGHKS and CDR2 YYEKEE (reference sequence). The CDR3 DNA sequence: TGTGCCAGCAGCTCGTGGACAGGGGCCCCCTACGAGCAGTACTTC. Protein product: CASSSWTGAPYEQYF.

CDR3 sequence (DNA): TGTGCCAGCAGCCCTCAGGGGCTGATTAGGGACATTCAGTACTTC. It is translated as CASSPQGLIRDIQYF. The gene calls are TRBV7-2 and TRBJ2-4; D possibly corresponds to TRBD1 (6 bases). CDR3 size: 15 residues. Germline V gene sequence: CDR1 SGHTA, CDR2 FQGNSA. The ends were cut back, 5 bases at V and 8 bases at J, with 19 bases in the middle. The full variable domain, its missing parts supplied by reference TRBV7-2 and TRBJ2-4, is GAGVSQSPSNKVTEKGKDVELRCDPISGHTALYWYRQSLGQGLEFLIYFQGNSAPDKSGLPSDRFSAERTGGSVSTLTIQRTQQEDSAVYLCASSPQGLIRDIQYFGAGTRLSVL.

The chain couples TRBV18 to TRBJ1-1; unclear D gene. In germline, CDR1 is KGHSH, CDR2 LQKENI. This CDR3 region has 15 residues. Trimming took 6 bases from V and 3 from J, leaving 17 bases between them. CDR3 nucleotide sequence: TGTGCCAGCTCCAGCCTTCCGGGGTTTTACACTGAAGCTTTCTTT. Protein product: CASSSLPGFYTEAFF.

Concerning this clone: One junction end does not reproduce the germline sequence, and a read error may be involved. The chain has TRBV7-7 and TRBJ2-5, with 8 bases aligning to TRBD1. The DNA end lines up better with TRBJ2-7; the J call may be wrong. The CDR3 has 15 residues. Germline V gene sequence: CDR1 SSHAT, CDR2 FNYEAQ (reference sequence). The CDR3 sequence: CASSLALQGADEQYF. CDR3 sequence (DNA): TGTGCTAGCAGCTTAGCGCTGCAGGGGGCCGACGAGCAGTACTTC.

The chain links TRBV7-2 to TRBJ2-7; the D is unclear. V was cut by 2 bases and J by 4 bases, with 9 bases left in between. This CDR3 is 13 amino acids long. The V gene's germline CDR1 is SGHTA and CDR2 FQGNSA. The CDR3 here is CASSLPPRYEQYF. The DNA for the CDR3 is TGTGCCAGCAGCTTACCTCCGCGATACGAGCAGTACTTC.

The J gene is TRBJ2-1, the V gene TRBV14, with 10 bases matching TRBD1. Germline CDR1 reads SGHDN; CDR2 reads FVKESK. Unmatched junction bases numbered 5, after V lost 0 bases and J lost 0 bases. There are 18 residues in the CDR3. Written as DNA, the CDR3 is TGTGCCAGCAGCCAAGATTGGACAGGGGGTTACTCCTACAATGAGCAGTTCTTC. Translation: CASSQDWTGGYSYNEQFF.

The chain uses TRBV6-4 and TRBJ2-1, with TRBD2 matching 11 bases. V shed 5 bases, J shed 5 bases, and the junction held 5 bases outside the gene matches. The length of the CDR3 is 15 residues. Germline CDR1 reads MRHNA; CDR2 reads SNTAGT. CDR3 loop: CASSILAGGNNEQFF. CDR3 nucleotides: TGTGCCAGCAGTATTCTAGCGGGGGGTAACAATGAGCAGTTCTTC.

V usage is TRBV15 and J usage is TRBJ1-5, with a weak D call TRBD1 (5 bases). Trimming cost V 5 bases and J 0 bases, with 8 bases left between them. Germline assignment: CDR1 LNHNV and CDR2 YYDKDF (reference sequence). The CDR3 has 14 residues. The chain's CDR3 is CATSSDSSNQPQHF. The DNA of the CDR3 is TGTGCCACCAGCTCCGACAGTAGCAATCAGCCCCAGCATTTT. The variable domain in full, completed from reference TRBV15 and TRBJ1-5, reads DAMVIQNPRYQVTQFGKPVTLSCSQTLNHNVMYWYQQKSSQAPKLLFHYYDKDFNNEADTPDNFQSRRPNTSFCFLDIRSPGLGDTAMYLCATSSDSSNQPQHFGDGTRLSIL.

This rearrangement joins TRBV27 to TRBJ2-5; a weak D match, TRBD1 (6 bases). V was pared by 6 bases and J by 1 base, with 21 bases between. CDR3 length equals 17 residues. Germline V lookup: CDR1 MNHEY, CDR2 SMNVEV (reference sequence). CDR3 in amino acids: CASRDTRTGFGQETQYF. The CDR3 DNA reads TGTGCCAGCAGGGACACGAGAACAGGGTTCGGCCAAGAGACCCAGTACTTC.

This CDR3 is CSVEDHRGAFSYEQYF. As DNA, the CDR3 is TGCAGCGTTGAAGATCATCGGGGTGCGTTCTCCTACGAGCAGTACTTC. This rearrangement joins TRBV29-1 to TRBJ2-7, with D possibly TRBD2 on 5 matching bases. CDR1 is SQVTM and CDR2 is ANQGSEA in the germline V gene. This CDR3 has 16 residues. V lost 0 bases, J lost 0 bases, and 15 bases lay in between.

This chain uses TRBV30 with TRBJ1-5, with TRBD1 matching 9 bases. The CDR3 runs to 13 residues. The germline CDR1 and CDR2 sequences are GTSNPN and SVGIG (reference sequence). J lost 7 bases, V lost 4 bases, and 5 bases had no gene match. The CDR3 is CAWTRQGGQPQHF. CDR3 DNA sequence: TGTGCCTGGACCCGACAGGGGGGCCAGCCCCAGCATTTT.